A single sample gave rise to the 14 T cell receptor beta chains below, sequenced in a study of Ad26.COV2.S vaccination and SARS-CoV-2 variants. Regarding treatment: some 19 received Ad26.COV2.S at low or high dose, single or two shots; several received placebo; per-sample allocation not given. Samples were taken on day 63 after the first vaccine or placebo injection. The assay was immunoSEQ multiplex PCR, and TCRdb's table has in-frame clones only and misses some. Among some 520,000 clones listed, around 88% were seen once. The material sequenced was peripheral blood, taken in a trial of Ad26.COV2.S vaccine versus placebo. Receptor source: a person between 18 and 65 years old who received the Ad26.COV2.S COVID-19 vaccine or a placebo.

The rearrangement links TRBV6-1 to TRBJ1-3, with a possible D match to TRBD1 (6 bases). CDR1 is MNHNS, CDR2 SASEGT, per germline. Trimming left V 1 base short and J 1 base short, with 23 bases between. CDR3 size: 20 residues. In DNA, the CDR3 is TGTGCCAGCAGTGAAGAGTCCGGACAGCAACCGCGCCCTTCTGGAAACACCATATATTTT. It codes for CASSEESGQQPRPSGNTIYF.

This chain uses TRBV24-1 with TRBJ2-3; tentatively, D is TRBD2 (6 bases). The CDR3 is 16 residues long. The germline V and J ends were trimmed by 4 bases and 4 bases, with 17 bases remaining between them. The germline V gene encodes CDR1 KGHDR and CDR2 SFDVKD. The CDR3 DNA follows: TGTGCCACCAGTGACCCCGGGACTCTCGGCGCAGATACGCAGTATTTT. Protein: CATSDPGTLGADTQYF.

The J gene is TRBJ1-3, the V gene TRBV30; D is unresolved. Germline CDR1 and CDR2: GTSNPN and SVGIG (reference sequence). V lost 0 bases and J lost 7, with 13 bases in between. The CDR3 is 14 residues long. This chain's CDR3 is CAWSVLGPGNTIYF. As DNA, the CDR3 is TGTGCCTGGAGTGTACTTGGGCCGGGCAACACCATATATTTT. Complete variable domain (other parts from reference TRBV30 and TRBJ1-3): SQTIHQWPATLVQPVGSPLSLECTVEGTSNPNLYWYRQAAGRGLQLLFYSVGIGQISSEVPQNLSASRPQDRQFILSSKKLLLSDSGFYLCAWSVLGPGNTIYFGEGSWLTVV.

Concerning this clone: The sample holds other DNA sequences that translate to the same CDR3. J is TRBJ1-5 and V is TRBV18; no clear D gene. V gave up 0 bases and J gave up 6 bases, with 3 bases separating them. Germline V lookup: CDR1 KGHSH, CDR2 LQKENI. The CDR3 has 12 residues. The DNA of the CDR3 is TGTGCCAGCTCACCACCCGCTCAGCCCCAGCATTTT. Its translation: CASSPPAQPQHF. The full variable domain, in which reference TRBV18 and TRBJ1-5 provide the parts outside the CDR3, is NAGVMQNPRHLVRRRGQEARLRCSPMKGHSHVYWYRQLPEEGLKFMVYLQKENIIDESGMPKERFSAEFPKEGPSILRIQQVVRGDSAAYFCASSPPAQPQHFGDGTRLSIL.

The chain links TRBV4-3 to TRBJ2-7; D not resolved. The germline CDR1 and CDR2 sequences are LGHNA and YSLEER. The CDR3 is 14 amino acids. V was trimmed by 1 base and J by 6 bases, leaving 13 bases between them. CDR3 DNA: TGCGCCAGCAGCCAAGCATCCATTTCTACCGAGCAGTACTTC. Its protein product is CASSQASISTEQYF.

V is TRBV29-1 and J is TRBJ1-4; D gene unclear. Germline values: CDR1 SQVTM, CDR2 ANQGSEA. V was trimmed by 8 bases and J by 0 bases, leaving 10 bases between them. This CDR3 region has 13 residues. Here the CDR3 reads CSTRAATNEKLFF. In nucleotides, the CDR3 is TGCAGCACCCGGGCGGCAACTAATGAAAAACTGTTTTTT.

The chain combines TRBV11-2 with TRBJ1-1; TRBD1 is a possible D gene (6 bases). This CDR3 contains 14 residues. The V end was cut by 6 bases, the J end by 4 bases, with 15 bases between. Germline V gene sequence: CDR1 SGHAT, CDR2 FQNNGV. CDR3 loop: CASRPPGVPTEAFF. The CDR3 DNA reads TGTGCCAGCAGACCTCCAGGGGTACCCACTGAAGCTTTCTTT.

V and J are TRBV30 and TRBJ1-6; D not resolved. Germline values: CDR1 GTSNPN, CDR2 SVGIG (reference sequence). Deletions cut 1 base from V and 7 bases from J, with 14 bases between. The CDR3 totals 15 residues. CDR3 sequence (DNA): TGTGCCTGGAGTGCCGGCTGGCAGAGAAATTCACCCCTCCACTTT. Amino acids: CAWSAGWQRNSPLHF.

The gene calls are TRBV28 and TRBJ1-3, with TRBD1 as a possible D gene (6 bases). The ends were cut back, 7 bases at V and 4 bases at J, with 14 bases in the middle. The CDR3 has 14 residues. Per the germline V gene, CDR1 is MDHEN and CDR2 is SYDVKM. DNA of the CDR3: TGTGCCAGCACCTCCCAGGGGAGGGGAAACACCATATATTTT. Residues: CASTSQGRGNTIYF.

CDR3 DNA sequence: TGCGCCAGCAGCTTGGCCGGGCCTTGGAACACTGAAGCTTTCTTT. Its protein product is CASSLAGPWNTEAFF. This chain links TRBV5-1 with TRBJ1-1; D unclear. Between the trimmed V and J ends, which lost 0 bases and 1 base, there was a span of 10 bases. CDR1 and CDR2 from the germline V gene are SGHRS and YFSETQ. The CDR3 has 15 residues. Looking up the rest from reference TRBV5-1 and TRBJ1-1 gives the full variable domain: KAGVTQTPRYLIKTRGQQVTLSCSPISGHRSVSWYQQTPGQGLQFLFEYFSETQRNKGNFPGRFSGRQFSNSRSEMNVSTLELGDSALYLCASSLAGPWNTEAFFGQGTRLTVV.

V and J are TRBV27 and TRBJ2-7, with D tentatively TRBD1 (6 bases). The length of the CDR3 is 16 residues. Between the trimmed V and J ends, which lost 6 bases and 0 bases, there was a span of 18 bases. CDR1 is MNHEY and CDR2 is SMNVEV in the germline V gene (reference sequence). The DNA for the CDR3 is TGTGCCAGCAGGCCTCCAGGGGTCCCCGACTCCTACGAGCAGTACTTC. Protein: CASRPPGVPDSYEQYF.

The CDR3 sequence is CASTAPRYEQYF. The CDR3 nucleotides are TGTGCCAGCACCGCCCCTCGGTACGAGCAGTACTTC. The J gene is TRBJ2-7, the V gene TRBV6-5, with no clear D. There are 12 residues in the CDR3. V was cut by 7 bases and J by 4 bases, with 11 bases left in between. Germline values: CDR1 MNHEY, CDR2 SVGAGI.

The chain recombines TRBV28 with TRBJ1-2, with 9 bases aligning to TRBD1. The CDR3 sequence is 15 residues long. Germline lookup yields CDR1 MDHEN and CDR2 SYDVKM. J gave up 3 bases and V 7 bases, and 9 bases lay outside the gene matches. CDR3: CASTTQGAQYYGYTF. The CDR3, as DNA: TGTGCCAGCACCACACAGGGGGCCCAGTACTATGGCTACACCTTC.

This sequence joins TRBV3-1 (or the pseudogene TRBV3-2) and TRBJ2-7; D may be TRBD2 (6 bases). V was trimmed by 1 base and J by 3 bases, leaving 13 bases between them. Germline V gene data show CDR1 as LGHDT and CDR2 as YNNKEL (reference sequence). The CDR3 runs to 15 residues. As DNA, the CDR3 is TGTGCCAGCAGCCAAGCGGCGGGATTAAGCTACGAGCAGTACTTC. It encodes CASSQAAGLSYEQYF.